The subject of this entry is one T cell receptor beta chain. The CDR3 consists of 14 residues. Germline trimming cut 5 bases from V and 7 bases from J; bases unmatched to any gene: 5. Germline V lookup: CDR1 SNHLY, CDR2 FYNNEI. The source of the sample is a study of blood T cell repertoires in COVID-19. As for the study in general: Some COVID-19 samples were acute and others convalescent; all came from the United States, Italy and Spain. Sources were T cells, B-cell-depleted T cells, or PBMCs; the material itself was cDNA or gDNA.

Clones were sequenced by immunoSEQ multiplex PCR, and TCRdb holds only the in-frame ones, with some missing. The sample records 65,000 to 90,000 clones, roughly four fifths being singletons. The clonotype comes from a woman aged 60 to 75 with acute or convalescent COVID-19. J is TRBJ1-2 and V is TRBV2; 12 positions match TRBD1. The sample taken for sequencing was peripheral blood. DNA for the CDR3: TGTGCCAGCAGTCCGGGACAGGGGGCTTTTGGCTACACCTTC. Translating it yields CASSPGQGAFGYTF.